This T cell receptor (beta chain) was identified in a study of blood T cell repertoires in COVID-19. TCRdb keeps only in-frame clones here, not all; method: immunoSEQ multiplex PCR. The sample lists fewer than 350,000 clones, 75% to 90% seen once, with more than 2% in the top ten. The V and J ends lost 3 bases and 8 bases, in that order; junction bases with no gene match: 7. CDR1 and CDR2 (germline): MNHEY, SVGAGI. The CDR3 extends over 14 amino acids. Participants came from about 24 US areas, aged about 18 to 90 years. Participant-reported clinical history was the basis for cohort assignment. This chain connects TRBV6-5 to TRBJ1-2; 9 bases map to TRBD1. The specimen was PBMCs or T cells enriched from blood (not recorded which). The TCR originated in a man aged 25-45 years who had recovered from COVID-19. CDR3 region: CASSYLGQGRGYTF. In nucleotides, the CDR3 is TGTGCCAGCAGTTATCTCGGACAGGGGCGAGGCTACACCTTC.